This T cell receptor beta chain was retrieved from a study of T-cell memory formation after mild COVID-19. At the level of the study: Largely donor-specific sequence clusters came from a couple of donors. Study-wide points: While clones contracting from day 15 to 85 were balanced between CD4 and CD8, later expanders leaned CD4+.

About this clonotype itself: Its antigen is currently unknown.

TCR alpha and TCR beta cDNA libraries carrying sample barcodes and UMIs were produced by 5'RACE using constant-segment primers. MiXCR, applied by TCRdb to the 5' RACE reads, yields one record per CDR3 protein. Counted here are roughly 250,000 distinct CDR3 sequences, over 15% occurring once; the ten biggest clones make up under 25%. This TCR was sampled from a man aged 18 to 30 who had mild COVID-19 (a few samples of this study predate the infection). Cell type and time point are not known. The sequenced sample consisted of PBMCs or a T cell subset sorted from them (not recorded which).

The CDR3, as DNA: TGTGCCAGCAGTTTTTTTAGGGGGGGCCCCTACGAGCAGTACTTC. The encoded protein is CASSFFRGGPYEQYF. V is TRBV27 and J is TRBJ2-7, with D possibly matching TRBD2 (7 bases). The V and J ends lost 3 bases and 2 bases respectively, with 14 bases between them. Germline values: CDR1 MNHEY, CDR2 SMNVEV (reference sequence). The CDR3 runs to 15 residues.